The rows below give T cell receptor beta chains drawn from one sample of a study of shared clonotypes between healthy human individuals. Using immunoSEQ multiplex PCR, the repertoire was profiled, and TCRdb retains in-frame clones only, with some absent. The sample contains approximately 1.4 million clones, approximately 98% of which appear only once. Sequencing input: naive CD4+ T cells sorted from blood. These receptors all stem from a man aged 25-45 years in good health. Both conserved end residues are part of each CDR3. A D gene is named only where the DNA matches it firmly. Clone size is stated in some rows and not others, as once, few, many or a class when expanded.

length,V,size,D,J,DNA,CDR3
12,TRBV7-8,.,.,TRBJ1-1,TGTGCCAGCGATAGTTTGAACACTGAAGCTTTCTTT,CASDSLNTEAFF
16,TRBV18,.,.,TRBJ2-5,TGTGCCAGCTCAACGGGATGGTTAGGAGGCCAAGAGACCCAGTACTTC,CASSTGWLGGQETQYF
17,TRBV10-1,.,TRBD2,TRBJ2-1,TGCGCCAGCAGTTCCCGGGGGGGGCTAGCGCGTTACAATGAGCAGTTCTTC,CASSSRGGLARYNEQFF
14,TRBV19,.,.,TRBJ1-5,TGTGCCAGTAGTAGAGGGGCGGACAATCAGCCCCAGCATTTT,CASSRGADNQPQHF
14,TRBV9,.,.,TRBJ2-7,TGTGCCAGCAGCGTAGCTGGGGTAGGTGCCGAGCAGTACTTC,CASSVAGVGAEQYF
13,TRBV11-3,.,.,TRBJ2-1,TGTGCCAGCAGCCCAGTAGCTACGGGGGAGCAGTTCTTC,CASSPVATGEQFF
13,TRBV10-3,.,TRBD1,TRBJ2-7,TGTGCCATCAGTGGAACCGACAGGGACGAGCAGTACTTC,CAISGTDRDEQYF
11,TRBV7-9,.,.,TRBJ1-5,TGTGCCAGCAGCCTCGACGGGCCCCAGCATTTT,CASSLDGPQHF
15,TRBV5-1,.,.,TRBJ2-7,TGCGCCAGCAGCTTGGGGACAGTGGGGGCCTACGAGCAGTACTTC,CASSLGTVGAYEQYF
12,TRBV27,.,TRBD2,TRBJ2-1,TGTGCCAGTTGGACTAGTCACAATGAGCAGTTCTTC,CASWTSHNEQFF
14,TRBV6-1,.,TRBD1,TRBJ2-3,TGTGCCAGCAGCAACAGGGGTGCCACAGATACGCAGTATTTT,CASSNRGATDTQYF
17,TRBV27,.,TRBD2,TRBJ2-1,TGTGCCAGCAGTTTAATTCCTAGCGGGAGCCGTTGGAATGAGCAGTTCTTC,CASSLIPSGSRWNEQFF
14,TRBV15,.,.,TRBJ2-7,TGTGCCACCAGCAGAGATATGGGCTCCTACGAGCAGTACTTC,CATSRDMGSYEQYF
19,TRBV27,.,.,TRBJ2-3,TGTGCCAGCAGTTTATATTCAACGTCGGCTAGTAGTGGTACAGATACGCAGTATTTT,CASSLYSTSASSGTDTQYF
15,TRBV6-5,.,.,TRBJ2-5,TGTGCCAGCAGTTACTCTACCCCCTACCAAGAGACCCAGTACTTC,CASSYSTPYQETQYF
13,TRBV6-6,.,.,TRBJ2-1,TGTGCCAGCGGGGAAGACGGAGCAAATGAGCAGTTCTTC,CASGEDGANEQFF
14,TRBV2,.,TRBD1,TRBJ1-2,TGTGCCAGCAGTGAAAGACAGGGGGCGGGAGGCTACACCTTC,CASSERQGAGGYTF
16,TRBV5-1,.,TRBD2,TRBJ2-2,TGCGCCAGCAGCTTGTCCAGCGGACTAGTCACCGGGGAGCTGTTTTTT,CASSLSSGLVTGELFF
13,TRBV19,.,.,TRBJ2-3,TGTGCCAGTAGTATAAGCGGCACAGATACGCAGTATTTT,CASSISGTDTQYF
18,TRBV5-6,.,TRBD2,TRBJ2-1,TGTGCCAGCAGCTTGGATGGGTTGGCGGGGGGTCCCTACAATGAGCAGTTCTTC,CASSLDGLAGGPYNEQFF
16,TRBV14,.,TRBD1,TRBJ2-3,TGTGCCAGCAGCCAATTCAGGGGGCGAAGCACAGATACGCAGTATTTT,CASSQFRGRSTDTQYF
11,TRBV12-5,.,TRBD1,TRBJ1-1,TGTGCTAGCAGGGGGCACACTGAAGCTTTCTTT,CASRGHTEAFF
14,TRBV2,once,.,TRBJ1-1,TGTGCCAGCAGTGAAGCGCGGGGGGGCACTGAAGCTTTCTTT,CASSEARGGTEAFF
15,TRBV9,.,.,TRBJ2-1,TGTGCCAGCAGCGTAGGTGGGGCCGGAGACAATGAGCAGTTCTTC,CASSVGGAGDNEQFF
15,TRBV9,.,.,TRBJ1-2,TGTGCCAGCAGCGCCGGAGGAGGGGGAGCGCGAGGCTACACCTTC,CASSAGGGGARGYTF